The source of this T cell receptor (beta chain) is a study of T cells expressing NK-cell markers. Study in general: Beta-chain profiling covered CD3+CD56+NKG2C+, CD3+CD56+NKG2C- and CD3+CD56-NKG2C+ sorted subsets. General study results and limits: These clonotypes additionally ranked first within the CD3+CD56-NKG2C+ fraction of a few donors.

It was by 5'RACE template switching with UMIs that TCR beta cDNA was made. TCRdb reanalyzed the 5' RACE reads and collapses them to one entry per CDR3 protein, without DNA. The listing contains 150,000 to 180,000 distinct CDR3 sequences. With regard to this clonotype: Its antigen is still unknown.

The CDR3 length is 14 residues. CDR1 is SGDLS, CDR2 YYNGEE, per germline. The clonotype originates from a woman aged 45-60 years in good health. The specimen sequenced was blood T cells: a sorted CD56 or NKG2C T cell subset, CD4+ or CD8+ T cells, or bulk PBMC T cells (not recorded which). The chain carries TRBV9 and TRBJ1-2; there is no DNA to check the TCRdb D call of TRBD1. The CDR3 sequence is CASSVEDRVHGYTF.